This TCR beta chain was obtained from a study of blood T cell repertoires in COVID-19. Study in general: COVID-19 samples, acute and convalescent, were from the United States, Italy and Spain. Nucleic acid was either cDNA or gDNA, and it came from T cells, B-cell-depleted T cells, or PBMCs.

CDR3 length equals 13 residues. In germline, CDR1 is LNHDA, CDR2 SQIVND (reference sequence). Trimming left V 5 bases short and J 8 bases short, with 14 bases between. In the authors' methods: Amplification of reference gene primers was used by the study to estimate nucleated cell counts. TCRdb keeps only in-frame clones here, not all; method: immunoSEQ multiplex PCR. The V and J calls and clone size were taken over from that table, and D and trimming were inferred from the DNA. The data contain roughly 140,000 clones, around 91% of them seen just once; the ten biggest clones take up approximately 15%.

The specimen sequenced was peripheral blood. This sequence originates from a woman aged 40 to 49 with acute or convalescent COVID-19. The chain employs TRBV19 and TRBJ2-3; perhaps TRBD2 as D (5 bases). The CDR3 sequence: CASSPDLASTQYF. In DNA form, the CDR3 reads TGTGCCAGTAGTCCTGACCTAGCTAGTACGCAGTATTTT.